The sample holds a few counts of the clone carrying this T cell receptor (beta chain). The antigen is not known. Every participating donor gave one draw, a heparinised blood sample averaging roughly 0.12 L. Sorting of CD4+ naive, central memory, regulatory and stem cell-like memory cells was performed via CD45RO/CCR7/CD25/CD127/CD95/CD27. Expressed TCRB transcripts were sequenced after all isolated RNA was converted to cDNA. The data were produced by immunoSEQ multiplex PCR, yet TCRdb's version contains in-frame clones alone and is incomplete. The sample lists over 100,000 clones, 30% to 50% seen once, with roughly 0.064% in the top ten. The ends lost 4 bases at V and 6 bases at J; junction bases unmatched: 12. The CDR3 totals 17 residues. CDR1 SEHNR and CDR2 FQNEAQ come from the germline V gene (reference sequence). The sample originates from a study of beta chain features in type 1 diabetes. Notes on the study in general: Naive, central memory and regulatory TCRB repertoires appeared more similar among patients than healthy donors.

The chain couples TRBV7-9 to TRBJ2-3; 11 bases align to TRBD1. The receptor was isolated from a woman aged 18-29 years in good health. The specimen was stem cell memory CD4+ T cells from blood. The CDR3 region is CASSSPQRTGGVDTQYF. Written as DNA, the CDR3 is TGTGCCAGCAGCTCCCCCCAAAGGACAGGGGGCGTGGATACGCAGTATTTT.